This record covers a single TCR beta chain. Germline CDR1 is MNHEY and CDR2 is SVGAGI. This CDR3 comprises 14 residues. Trimming cost V 7 bases and J 4 bases, with 16 bases left between them. The data stem from a study of shared clonotypes between healthy human individuals. TCRdb keeps only in-frame clones here, not all; method: immunoSEQ multiplex PCR. In the table there are some 2.1 million clones, over 85% of which are singletons. The chain links TRBV6-5 to TRBJ1-1; TRBD1 might be the D (6 bases). Sample: naive CD4+ T cells sorted from blood. Subset of the sample: CD45RA+ positively selected. This TCR came from a man younger than 35 in good health. This CDR3 reads CASKAGAAVTEAFF. The CDR3 nucleotides read TGTGCCAGCAAGGCAGGGGCGGCGGTCACTGAAGCTTTCTTT.